The 7 T cell receptor beta chains below were found in one sample sequenced in a study of CXCR3-negative and CXCR3-positive naive CD8 T cells. Their recognized antigens are unknown. Whole-study results and caveats: The study found more hydrophobic TRB CDR3s in CXCR3-positive naive cells than in CXCR3-negative naive cells.

The libraries of TRB cDNA were prepared using 5' RACE with UMI labels. Each CDR3 protein gets one entry in TCRdb, which reprocessed the 5' RACE reads and gives no DNA. The clone table shows under 75,000 distinct CDR3 sequences, with the ten largest holding 0.7% to 0.95%. Sequenced input: naive CXCR3+ CD8+ T cells from blood. As to subset: CD45RO-CCR7+CD27+CD95- naive CD8+ T cells expressing CXCR3 (TNR3+). The receptors were gathered from a human donor in good health. Some clones in this sample may be carry-over from other donors' samples.

The rearrangement joins TRBV29-1 to TRBJ2-7; the D call from TCRdb, TRBD2, cannot be confirmed without DNA. The germline gives CDR1 SQVTM, CDR2 ANQGSEA. This CDR3 has 13 amino acids. CDR3: CSVEWAGSYEQYF.

The chain joins TRBV7-8 to TRBJ2-5. Germline assignment: CDR1 SGHVS and CDR2 FQNEAQ. CDR3 length equals 12 residues. The CDR3 loop is CASSLAIQDFFF. Using reference TRBV7-8 and TRBJ2-5 for the parts outside the CDR3, the full variable domain is GAGVSQSPRYKVAKRGQDVALRCDPISGHVSLFWYQQALGQGPEFLTYFQNEAQLDKSGLPSDRFFAERPEGSVSTLKIQRTQQEDSAVYLCASSLAIQDFFFGPGTRLLVL.

The chain carries TRBV6-5 and TRBJ2-4; without DNA, the TCRdb call of TRBD1 cannot be checked. The V gene's germline CDR1 is MNHEY and CDR2 SVGAGI. The CDR3 is 16 amino acids. CDR3: CASSSTQGASKNIQYF.

The V gene is TRBV21-1, the J gene TRBJ2-5. TRBV21-1 represents a pseudogene. This CDR3 has 16 residues. The CDR3 sequence is CASSPERVAVGETQYF.

V and J are TRBV3-1 and TRBJ2-7. Looked up from germline, CDR1 is LGHDT and CDR2 is YNNKEL (reference sequence). The CDR3 covers 13 residues. CDR3 protein: CASTQGSSYEQYF.

The chain links TRBV2 to TRBJ2-7. The CDR3 consists of 13 residues. Germline V lookup: CDR1 SNHLY, CDR2 FYNNEI. The CDR3 loop is CASSEYSSYEQYF.

The V call is TRBV5-5, the J call TRBJ2-1; absent DNA, TCRdb's TRBD2 call cannot be checked. The CDR3 runs 15 residues. Germline assignment: CDR1 SGHKS and CDR2 YYEKEE (reference sequence). CDR3 loop: CASSLGAVPYNEQFF. Using reference TRBV5-5 and TRBJ2-1 for the parts outside the CDR3, the full variable domain is DAGVTQSPTHLIKTRGQQVTLRCSPISGHKSVSWYQQVLGQGPQFIFQYYEKEERGRGNFPDRFSARQFPNYSSELNVNALLLGDSALYLCASSLGAVPYNEQFFGPGTRLTVL.